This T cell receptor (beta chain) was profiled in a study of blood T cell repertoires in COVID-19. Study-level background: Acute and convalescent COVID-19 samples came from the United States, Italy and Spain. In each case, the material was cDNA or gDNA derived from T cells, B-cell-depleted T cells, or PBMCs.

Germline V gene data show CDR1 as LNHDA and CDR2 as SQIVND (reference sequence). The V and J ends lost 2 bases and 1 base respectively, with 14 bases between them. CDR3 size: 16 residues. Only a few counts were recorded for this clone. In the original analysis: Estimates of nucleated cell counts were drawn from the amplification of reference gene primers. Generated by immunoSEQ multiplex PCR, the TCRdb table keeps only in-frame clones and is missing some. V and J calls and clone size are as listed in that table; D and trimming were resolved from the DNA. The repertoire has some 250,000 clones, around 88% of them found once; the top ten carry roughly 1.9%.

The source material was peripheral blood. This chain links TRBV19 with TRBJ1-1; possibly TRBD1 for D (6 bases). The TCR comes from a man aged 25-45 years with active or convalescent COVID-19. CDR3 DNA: TGTGCCAGTAGTATATCCAGAGGGACATCGAACACTGAAGCTTTCTTT. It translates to CASSISRGTSNTEAFF.